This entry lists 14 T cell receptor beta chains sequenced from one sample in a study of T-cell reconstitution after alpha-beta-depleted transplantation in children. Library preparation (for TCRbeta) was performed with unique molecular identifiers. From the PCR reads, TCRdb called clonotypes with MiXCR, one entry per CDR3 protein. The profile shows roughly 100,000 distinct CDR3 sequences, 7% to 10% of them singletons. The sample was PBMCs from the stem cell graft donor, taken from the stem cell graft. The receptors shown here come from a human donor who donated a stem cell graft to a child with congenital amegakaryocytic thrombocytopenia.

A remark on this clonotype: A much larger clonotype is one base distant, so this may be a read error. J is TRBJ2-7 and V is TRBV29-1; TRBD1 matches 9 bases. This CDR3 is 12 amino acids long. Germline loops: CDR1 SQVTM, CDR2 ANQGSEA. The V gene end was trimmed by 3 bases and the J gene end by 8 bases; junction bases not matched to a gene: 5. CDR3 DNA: TGCAGCGTTGAGGGACAGGGATACCAGCAGTACTTC. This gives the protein CSVEGQGYQQYF.

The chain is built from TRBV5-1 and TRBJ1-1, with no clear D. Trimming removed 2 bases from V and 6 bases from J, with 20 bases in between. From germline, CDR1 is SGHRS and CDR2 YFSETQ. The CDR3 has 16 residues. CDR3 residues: CASSLSFQAGGAEAFF. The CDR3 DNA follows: TGCGCCAGCAGCTTATCGTTTCAGGCGGGCGGGGCTGAAGCTTTCTTT.

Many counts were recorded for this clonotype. CDR3 in DNA: TGTGCCAGCAAGGGACCGTACACTGAAGCTTTCTTT. This codes for CASKGPYTEAFF. This chain connects TRBV2 to TRBJ1-1; D is perhaps TRBD1 (5 bases). V dropped 7 bases and J dropped 3 bases, with 9 bases sitting between them. This CDR3 is 12 amino acids long. Germline V CDR1 and CDR2: SNHLY, FYNNEI.

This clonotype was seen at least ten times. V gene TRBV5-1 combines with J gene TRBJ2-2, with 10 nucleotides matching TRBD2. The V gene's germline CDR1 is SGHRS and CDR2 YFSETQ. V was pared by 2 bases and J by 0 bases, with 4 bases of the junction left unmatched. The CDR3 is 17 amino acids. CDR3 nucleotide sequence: TGCGCCAGCAGCTTCTTAGCGGGGGGACCGAACACCGGGGAGCTGTTTTTT. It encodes CASSFLAGGPNTGELFF.

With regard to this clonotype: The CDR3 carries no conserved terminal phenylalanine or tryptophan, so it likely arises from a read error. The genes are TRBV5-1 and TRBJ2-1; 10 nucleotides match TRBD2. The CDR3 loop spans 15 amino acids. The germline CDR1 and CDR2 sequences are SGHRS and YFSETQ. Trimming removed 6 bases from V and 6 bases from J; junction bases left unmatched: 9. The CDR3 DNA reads TGCGCCAGCACTCAACCGGGACTAGCGTCCAATGAGCAGTTCTTG. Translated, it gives CASTQPGLASNEQFL.

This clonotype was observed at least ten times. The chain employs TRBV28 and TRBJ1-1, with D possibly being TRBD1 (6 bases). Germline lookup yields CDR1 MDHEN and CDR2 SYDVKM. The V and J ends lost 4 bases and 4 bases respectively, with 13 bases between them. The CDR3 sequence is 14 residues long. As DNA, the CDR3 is TGTGCCAGCAGTTCACAGGGCCTCTTCACTGAAGCTTTCTTT. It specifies CASSSQGLFTEAFF.

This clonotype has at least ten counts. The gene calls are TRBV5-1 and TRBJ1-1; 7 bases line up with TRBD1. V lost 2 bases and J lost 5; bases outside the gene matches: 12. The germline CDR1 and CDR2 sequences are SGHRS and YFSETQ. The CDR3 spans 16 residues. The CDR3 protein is CASSLYSATGRTEAFF. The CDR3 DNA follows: TGCGCCAGCAGCTTATATAGTGCGACAGGGCGAACTGAAGCTTTCTTT.

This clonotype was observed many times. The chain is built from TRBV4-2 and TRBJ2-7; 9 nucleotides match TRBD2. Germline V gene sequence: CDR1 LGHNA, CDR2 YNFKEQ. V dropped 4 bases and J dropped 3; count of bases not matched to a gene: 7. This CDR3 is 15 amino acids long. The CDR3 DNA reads TGTGCCAGCAGCCCGGAGCGGGAGGCACACTACGAGCAGTACTTC. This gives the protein CASSPEREAHYEQYF.

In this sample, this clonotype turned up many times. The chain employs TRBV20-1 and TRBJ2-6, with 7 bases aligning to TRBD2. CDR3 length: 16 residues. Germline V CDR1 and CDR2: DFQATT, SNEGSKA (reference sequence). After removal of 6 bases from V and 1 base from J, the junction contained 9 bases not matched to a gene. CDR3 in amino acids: CSAREGSASGANVLTF. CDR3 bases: TGCAGTGCCAGGGAGGGATCAGCTTCTGGGGCCAACGTCCTGACTTTC.

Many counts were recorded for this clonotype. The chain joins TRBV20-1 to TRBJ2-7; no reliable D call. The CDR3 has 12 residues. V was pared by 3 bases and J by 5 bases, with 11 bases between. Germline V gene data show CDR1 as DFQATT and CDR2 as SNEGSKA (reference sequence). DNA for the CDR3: TGCAGTGCTAGGTCCGACGGTCACGAGCAGTACTTC. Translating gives CSARSDGHEQYF.

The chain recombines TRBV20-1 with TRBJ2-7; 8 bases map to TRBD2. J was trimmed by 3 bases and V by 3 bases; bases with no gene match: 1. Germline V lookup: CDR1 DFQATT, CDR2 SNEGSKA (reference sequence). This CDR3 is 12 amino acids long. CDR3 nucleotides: TGCAGTGCTAGCGGGGGGGACTACGAGCAGTACTTC. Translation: CSASGGDYEQYF.

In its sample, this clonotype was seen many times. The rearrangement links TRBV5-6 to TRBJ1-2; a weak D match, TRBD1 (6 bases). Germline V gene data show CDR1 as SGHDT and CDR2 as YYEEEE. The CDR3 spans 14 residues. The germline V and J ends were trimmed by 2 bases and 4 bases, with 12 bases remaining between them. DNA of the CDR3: TGTGCCAGCAGCTTTTCCCAGGGGTTCTATGGCTACACCTTC. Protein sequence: CASSFSQGFYGYTF.

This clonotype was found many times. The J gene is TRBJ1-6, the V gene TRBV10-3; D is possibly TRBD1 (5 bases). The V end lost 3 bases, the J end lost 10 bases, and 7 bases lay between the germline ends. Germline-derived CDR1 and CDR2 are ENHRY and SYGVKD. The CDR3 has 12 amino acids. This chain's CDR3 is CAISEGESPLHF. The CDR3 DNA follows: TGTGCCATCAGTGAAGGGGAGTCACCCCTCCACTTT.

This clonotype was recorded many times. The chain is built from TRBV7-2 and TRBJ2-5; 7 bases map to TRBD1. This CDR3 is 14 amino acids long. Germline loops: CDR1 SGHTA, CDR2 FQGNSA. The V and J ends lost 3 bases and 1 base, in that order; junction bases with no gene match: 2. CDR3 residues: CASSLRTGQETQYF. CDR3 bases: TGTGCCAGCAGCTTGAGGACAGGCCAAGAGACCCAGTACTTC.